These 20 T cell receptor beta chains were all obtained from the same sample, sequenced in a study of kidney transplant recipient with SARS-CoV-2 infection. TCRdb re-called the reads with MiXCR, one entry per CDR3 protein. The sample has 250,000 or so distinct CDR3 sequences, around 28% seen once. The sequencing here drew on a blood sample, taken at baseline and on day 111 from a kidney transplant recipient. These TCRs come from a male patient between 25 and 39 years old who had COVID-19 and was a kidney transplant recipient. The graft donor may have contributed some T cells.

This clonotype was seen once. Possible read error: a much larger clone is one base away. The V call is TRBV16, the J call TRBJ1-2; TRBD1 might be the D (5 bases). CDR3 length: 17 amino acids. From germline, CDR1 is KGHSY and CDR2 FQNENV. The CDR3 nucleotides read TGTGCCAGCAGCATCTCGGGGGTCGTTAGAAAGACCTATGGCTGCACCTTC. It encodes CASSISGVVRKTYGCTF.

This chain joins TRBV24-1 and TRBJ2-3; D not resolved. Per germline, CDR1 KGHDR and CDR2 SFDVKD. This CDR3 is built from 16 residues. Trimming pared 2 bases from V and 0 bases from J, leaving 11 bases between. CDR3 coding DNA: TGTGCCACCAGTGATTCGGGCCATCCTAGCACAGATACGCAGTATTTT. Amino acid sequence: CATSDSGHPSTDTQYF.

Concerning this clonotype: Just one base apart from a much larger clone, this may be a read error. The J gene is TRBJ1-1, the V gene TRBV27; 7 bases are shared with TRBD1. With V trimmed by 7 bases and J by 4 bases, 12 bases remained unmatched. The CDR3 extends over 15 amino acids. Per germline, CDR1 MNHEY and CDR2 SMNVEV (reference sequence). CDR3 nucleotide sequence: TGTGCCAGCACCACGAACAGGGGTCCGGGCACTGAAGCTTTCTTT. Amino acids: CASTTNRGPGTEAFF.

This clonotype appeared many times. This chain links TRBV3-1 with TRBJ1-1; D not certain. CDR1 is LGHDT and CDR2 is YNNKEL in the germline V gene (reference sequence). V lost 5 bases to trimming and J lost 4 bases, with 23 bases between them. The CDR3 extends over 17 amino acids. The CDR3 is CASSGTFPISIRTEAFF. CDR3 DNA sequence: TGTGCCAGCAGCGGTACTTTTCCCATTTCAATTCGCACTGAAGCTTTCTTT.

The chain combines TRBV5-1 with TRBJ1-4, with 8 positions matching TRBD1. Unmatched junction bases numbered 13, after V lost 7 bases and J lost 8 bases. The CDR3 is made up of 15 amino acids. The V gene's germline CDR1 is SGHRS and CDR2 YFSETQ. The DNA of the CDR3 is TGCGCCAGCGGCCCCCGTCAGGGGGCGGGGGAAAAACTGTTTTTT. This translates into CASGPRQGAGEKLFF.

This clonotype was found many times. The chain joins TRBV6-5 to TRBJ1-1; D uncertain. With 2 bases removed from V and 0 bases from J, the gap between germline ends came to 13 bases. CDR1 is MNHEY, CDR2 SVGAGI, per germline. The CDR3 contains 16 residues. In DNA, the CDR3 is TGTGCCAGCAGTTACGGTCCACAGAGAATGAACACTGAAGCTTTCTTT. This gives the protein CASSYGPQRMNTEAFF.

Only a few counts were recorded for this clonotype. The chain is built from TRBV5-8 and TRBJ1-2; D gene ambiguous. The V gene lost 7 bases and the J gene lost 4 bases, with 23 bases spanning the gap. This CDR3 spans 16 amino acids. Germline V gene data show CDR1 as SGHTS and CDR2 as YDEGEE. CDR3 bases: TGTGCCAGCCGCATCGGTCATCCACGAAAGACCTATGGCTACACCTTC. This codes for CASRIGHPRKTYGYTF.

To note about this clonotype: A much more abundant neighbour one base away suggests this may be a read error. This chain connects TRBV16 to TRBJ1-2; unclear D gene. CDR1 and CDR2 from the germline V gene are KGHSY and FQNENV. The CDR3 length is 17 residues. V was pared by 5 bases and J by 4 bases, with 23 bases between. CDR3 coding DNA: TGTGCCAGCAGCACTGCAATGGCCGTTAGAAAGACCTATGGCTACACCTTC. This encodes CASSTAMAVRKTYGYTF.

Points on this clonotype: This may come from a read error, since a much larger clone is one base off. This chain uses TRBV5-4 with TRBJ2-1; no definite D call. CDR3 length: 13 amino acids. The germline V gene has CDR1 SGHNT and CDR2 YYREEE (reference sequence). CDR3 in amino acids: CASSPGPFNVQFF. The CDR3 nucleotides are TGTGCCAGCAGCCCCGGGCCTTTCAATGTGCAGTTCTTC.

This clonotype was recorded at least ten times. The rearrangement joins TRBV7-2 to TRBJ1-2; maybe TRBD1 (6 bases). Germline V gene data show CDR1 as SGHTA and CDR2 as FQGNSA. The V end lost 4 bases, the J end lost 6 bases, and 15 bases lay between the germline ends. The CDR3 is made up of 14 amino acids. CDR3 coding DNA: TGTGCCAGCAGCTACAGGGACCTCAGGGATGGCTACACCTTC. Its protein is CASSYRDLRDGYTF. Filled out from reference TRBV7-2 and TRBJ1-2, the complete variable domain reads GAGVSQSPSNKVTEKGKDVELRCDPISGHTALYWYRQSLGQGLEFLIYFQGNSAPDKSGLPSDRFSAERTGGSVSTLTIQRTQQEDSAVYLCASSYRDLRDGYTFGSGTRLTVV.

In its sample, this clonotype was seen once. A read error may be the cause here, since a much bigger clone is one base away. The conserved phenylalanine or tryptophan normally closing the CDR3 is absent here, so this likely arose from a read error. V usage is TRBV6-6 and J usage is TRBJ1-3; 7 bases align to TRBD1. The CDR3 extends over 16 amino acids. Trimming took 7 bases from V and 0 from J; bases not matched to a gene: 9. CDR1 is MNHNY and CDR2 is SVGAGI in the germline V gene (reference sequence). The CDR3 loop is CASTPGGPNSGNTIYS. The CDR3, as DNA: TGTGCCAGCACCCCAGGGGGGCCCAACTCTGGAAACACCATATATTCT.

This clonotype was detected ten times or more. The J gene is TRBJ1-2, the V gene TRBV6-1; no reliable D call. V was cut by 4 bases and J by 4 bases, with 22 bases left in between. In germline, CDR1 is MNHNS, CDR2 SASEGT. The CDR3 spans 17 residues. The DNA of the CDR3 is TGTGCCAGCAGTGTAAAAAGCTCTATGCGAAAGACCTATGGCTACACCTTC. Protein product: CASSVKSSMRKTYGYTF.

The sample holds one count of this clonotype. Just one base apart from a much larger clone, this may be a read error. CDR3 in amino acids: CASSSWGVAETQYF. The CDR3 bases are TGTGCCAGTAGTAGCTGGGGCGTTGCGGAGACCCAGTACTTC. The rearrangement uses TRBV19 and TRBJ2-5; D may be TRBD1 (5 bases). CDR3 length equals 14 residues. V dropped 4 bases and J dropped 5 bases, with 14 bases sitting between them. Germline V gives CDR1 LNHDA, CDR2 SQIVND (reference sequence).

On this clonotype itself: Given a much more abundant clone one base away, this may be a read error. Since the CDR3 does not end with the conserved phenylalanine or tryptophan, this likely comes from a read error. The V gene is TRBV5-4, the J gene TRBJ1-2, with no clear D. Trimming pared 4 bases from V and 2 bases from J, leaving 6 bases between. This CDR3 spans 12 amino acids. Germline-derived CDR1 and CDR2 are SGHNT and YYREEE (reference sequence). This CDR3 reads CASSNENYGYTL. The CDR3 DNA follows: TGTGCCAGCAGCAACGAAAACTATGGCTACACCCTC.

This clonotype was detected ten times or more. The CDR3: CASSNLTTLRKTYGYTF. CDR3 nucleotide sequence: TGTGCCAGCAGCAATCTGACCACCCTTCGAAAGACCTATGGCTACACCTTC. This chain links TRBV3-1 with TRBJ1-2; no reliable D call. The CDR3 is 17 residues long. The V gene lost 5 bases and the J gene lost 4 bases, with 23 bases spanning the gap. Looked up from germline, CDR1 is LGHDT and CDR2 is YNNKEL (reference sequence).

This clonotype was seen ten or more times. The chain combines TRBV4-3 with TRBJ2-2, with 7 bases lining up with TRBD2. The ends lost 1 base at V and 7 bases at J; junction bases unmatched: 15. Germline CDR1 reads LGHNA; CDR2 reads YSLEER. There are 18 residues in the CDR3. The CDR3 loop reads CASSQGRAGSGVFGELFF. CDR3 bases: TGCGCCAGCAGCCAAGGCAGGGCAGGGAGCGGGGTGTTCGGGGAGCTGTTTTTT.

This clonotype was picked up many times. The J gene is TRBJ1-3, the V gene TRBV3-1; D is perhaps TRBD1 (6 bases). CDR3 length: 16 residues. Germline V lookup: CDR1 LGHDT, CDR2 YNNKEL (reference sequence). Trimming removed 7 bases at V and 0 bases at J, with 16 bases between. CDR3 sequence reads: CASTPGGGASGNTIYF. In DNA, the CDR3 is TGTGCCAGCACCCCGGGAGGGGGGGCCTCTGGAAACACCATATATTTT.

With respect to this clonotype: A much larger clone lies a single base off, so this may be a read error. The gene calls are TRBV30 and TRBJ1-4, with D maybe TRBD1 (5 bases). CDR1 is GTSNPN, CDR2 SVGIG, per germline (reference sequence). Trimming shortened V by 2 bases and J by 2 bases, and 15 bases separated the two germline ends. This CDR3 is built from 16 residues. As DNA, the CDR3 is TGTGCCTGGAGTATTCGGGGACGAAGTACTAATGAAAAACTGTTTTTT. Amino acids: CAWSIRGRSTNEKLFF.

This clonotype was detected ten times or more. The chain couples TRBV6-2 or TRBV6-3 to TRBJ1-3; D ambiguous. Trimming left V 2 bases short and J 4 bases short, with 6 bases between. The CDR3 consists of 13 residues. CDR1 is MNHEY and CDR2 is SVGEGT in the germline V gene. Here the CDR3 reads CASSYGGGNTIYF. Written as DNA, the CDR3 is TGTGCCAGCAGTTACGGTGGAGGAAACACCATATATTTT.

This clonotype was recorded a few times. V is TRBV10-1 and J is TRBJ1-2; no firm D call. The V and J ends lost 4 bases and 4 bases respectively, with 22 bases between them. From germline, CDR1 is WNHNN and CDR2 SYGVQD (reference sequence). This CDR3 region has 17 residues. Here the CDR3 reads CASSVKKRSRKTYGYTF. CDR3 coding DNA: TGCGCCAGCAGTGTGAAGAAAAGATCGCGAAAGACCTATGGCTACACCTTC.